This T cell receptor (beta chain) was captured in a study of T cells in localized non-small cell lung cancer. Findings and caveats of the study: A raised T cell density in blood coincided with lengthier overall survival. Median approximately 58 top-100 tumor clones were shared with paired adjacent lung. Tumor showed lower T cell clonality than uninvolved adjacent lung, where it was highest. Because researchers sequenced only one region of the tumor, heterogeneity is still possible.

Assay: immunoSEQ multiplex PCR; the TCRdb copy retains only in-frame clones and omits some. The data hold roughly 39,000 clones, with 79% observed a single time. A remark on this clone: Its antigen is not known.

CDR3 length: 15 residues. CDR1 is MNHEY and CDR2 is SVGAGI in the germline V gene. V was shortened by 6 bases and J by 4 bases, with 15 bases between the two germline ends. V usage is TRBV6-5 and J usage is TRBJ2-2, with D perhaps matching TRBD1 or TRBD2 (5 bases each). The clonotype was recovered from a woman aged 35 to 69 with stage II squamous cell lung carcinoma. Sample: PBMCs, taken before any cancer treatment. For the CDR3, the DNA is TGTGCCAGCAGCCCCGGACTGAGGGGCACCGGGGAGCTGTTTTTT. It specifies CASSPGLRGTGELFF.